The 32 T cell receptor beta chains reported below all come from one sample, sequenced in a study of control samples from healthy donors and cancer patients (dated by TCRdb to about 2020). The method was the immunoSEQ multiplex PCR assay. Drawn from immuneACCESS, this table holds only the in-frame rearrangements with V and J called that TCRdb kept. Clones are partly lost; checked studies trace under half to an unresolved V gene and leave the rest unexplained. The sample table holds fewer than 110,000 clones, of which around nine tenths were seen once. The top ten clones comprise 19% of the sample. The specimen sequenced was PBMCs. These TCRs come from a man in his 60s with lung cancer.

The chain links TRBV5-6 to TRBJ1-2; D is uncertain. V was shortened by 1 base and J by 7 bases, with 5 bases between the two germline ends. In germline, CDR1 is SGHDT, CDR2 YYEEEE. The CDR3 extends over 11 amino acids. The chain's CDR3 is CASSLSSGYTF. DNA for the CDR3: TGTGCCAGCAGCTTGTCGTCTGGCTACACCTTC.

V usage is TRBV20-1 and J usage is TRBJ2-1, with 7 nucleotides matching TRBD2. The CDR3 is made up of 14 amino acids. Germline loops: CDR1 DFQATT, CDR2 SNEGSKA (reference sequence). V lost 3 bases, J lost 8 bases, and 10 bases stayed unmatched. The CDR3 nucleotides are TGCAGTGCTAGTATGGCTAGCGGAGGATATGAGCAGTTCTTC. It specifies CSASMASGGYEQFF.

V is TRBV6-4 and J is TRBJ1-6, with D maybe TRBD1 (5 bases). V was cut by 6 bases and J by 3 bases, with 15 bases left in between. CDR1 and CDR2 from the germline V gene are MRHNA and SNTAGT. CDR3 length equals 16 residues. The CDR3 DNA follows: TGTGCCAGCAGCCTAAGGGACGGCATCTATAATTCACCCCTCCACTTT. This codes for CASSLRDGIYNSPLHF.

The rearrangement links TRBV10-2 to TRBJ2-5; tentatively, D is TRBD1 or TRBD2 (5 bases each). The V and J ends lost 1 base and 1 base respectively, with 10 bases between them. Germline V lookup: CDR1 WSHSY, CDR2 SAAADI. The CDR3 runs to 15 residues. The CDR3 DNA sequence: TGCGCCAGCAGTGAGTACAGGCTAGCCCAAGAGACCCAGTACTTC. This codes for CASSEYRLAQETQYF.

The J gene is TRBJ2-4, the V gene TRBV13, with 12 bases matching TRBD2. Germline V gene lookup returns CDR1 PRHDT and CDR2 FYEKMQ (reference sequence). Losses at the gene ends were 5 bases for V and 0 bases for J; bases not matched to a gene: 11. This CDR3 comprises 19 residues. Written as DNA, the CDR3 is TGTGCCAGCAGCCGCAGACTAGCGGGGGATGACCTAGCCAAAAACATTCAGTACTTC. This sequence encodes CASSRRLAGDDLAKNIQYF.

This chain links TRBV2 with TRBJ2-5; TRBD2 agrees at 7 bases. V lost 6 bases and J lost 1; bases outside the gene matches: 5. The germline V gene has CDR1 SNHLY and CDR2 FYNNEI. The CDR3 spans 14 residues. The CDR3 DNA reads as TGTGCCAGCAGGACCGGGACTATCCAAGAGACCCAGTACTTC. Its translation: CASRTGTIQETQYF.

V gene TRBV9 combines with J gene TRBJ1-2; D ambiguous. The CDR3 runs to 12 residues. V dropped 3 bases and J dropped 6 bases, with 9 bases sitting between them. Per germline, CDR1 SGDLS and CDR2 YYNGEE. The CDR3 protein is CASSEGWDGYTF. The CDR3 DNA sequence: TGTGCCAGCAGCGAGGGTTGGGATGGCTACACCTTC. Supplemented by reference TRBV9 and TRBJ1-2, the full variable domain reads DSGVTQTPKHLITATGQRVTLRCSPRSGDLSVYWYQQSLDQGLQFLIQYYNGEERAKGNILERFSAQQFPDLHSELNLSSLELGDSALYFCASSEGWDGYTFGSGTRLTVV.

The gene calls are TRBV6-5 and TRBJ1-1; the match to TRBD1 covers 9 bases. V dropped 4 bases and J dropped 5; count of bases not matched to a gene: 8. The CDR3 is 15 amino acids. Germline values: CDR1 MNHEY, CDR2 SVGAGI. CDR3 in DNA: TGTGCCAGCAGTTTAACCCCGGGACAGGGAACTGAAGCTTTCTTT. Its protein is CASSLTPGQGTEAFF.

The V and J genes are TRBV29-1 and TRBJ1-1; TRBD1 aligns across 7 bases. The CDR3 runs 12 residues. CDR1 is SQVTM, CDR2 ANQGSEA, per germline. The junction had 3 bases not matched to a gene; V was cut back by 6 bases and J by 2 bases. The CDR3 is CSVGTVNTEAFF. DNA of the CDR3: TGCAGCGTCGGGACAGTCAACACTGAAGCTTTCTTT.

This rearrangement joins TRBV9 to TRBJ2-5, with 12 bases fitting TRBD2. This CDR3 is built from 15 residues. The J segment lost 5 bases and the V segment lost 4 bases, leaving 6 bases of the junction unmatched. Germline assignment: CDR1 SGDLS and CDR2 YYNGEE. CDR3 loop: CASSRGGTSGETQYF. CDR3 bases: TGTGCCAGCAGCCGCGGCGGGACTAGCGGGGAGACCCAGTACTTC.

The chain joins TRBV13 to TRBJ1-4; perhaps TRBD1 as D (5 bases). This CDR3 comprises 17 residues. Trimming took 5 bases from V and 8 from J, leaving 24 bases between them. From germline, CDR1 is PRHDT and CDR2 FYEKMQ (reference sequence). The CDR3 loop is CASSLVRGRREDEKLFF. The CDR3 coding sequence is TGTGCCAGCAGCCTAGTTCGGGGACGCAGGGAGGACGAAAAACTGTTTTTT.

This clone was seen just once. The chain is built from TRBV27 and TRBJ2-7; 7 bases match TRBD1. Looked up from germline, CDR1 is MNHEY and CDR2 is SMNVEV (reference sequence). The CDR3 is 13 residues long. J was trimmed by 0 bases and V by 6 bases; bases with no gene match: 2. The CDR3 protein is CASRRQGSYEQYV. In DNA form, the CDR3 reads TGTGCCAGCAGGCGACAGGGCTCCTACGAGCAGTACGTC.

This rearrangement joins TRBV11-3 to TRBJ2-1; D remains ambiguous. Trimming cost V 5 bases and J 5 bases, with 7 bases left between them. CDR3 size: 12 residues. CDR1 and CDR2 from the germline V gene are SGHNT and YENEEA. The CDR3 bases are TGTGCCAGCAGCGGGGTTAACAATGAGCAGTTCTTC. It encodes CASSGVNNEQFF.

The chain uses TRBV5-1 and TRBJ2-1; 9 bases fit TRBD1. CDR3 length equals 15 residues. With V trimmed by 0 bases and J by 8 bases, 6 bases remained unmatched. Germline-derived CDR1 and CDR2 are SGHRS and YFSETQ. The CDR3 sequence: CASSLAVQGADEQFF. Here the CDR3 DNA reads TGCGCCAGCAGCTTGGCCGTACAGGGGGCCGATGAGCAGTTCTTC.

The rearrangement joins TRBV7-3 to TRBJ2-1; 7 bases map to TRBD2. Germline values: CDR1 SGHTA, CDR2 FQGTGA. The length of the CDR3 is 16 residues. V dropped 5 bases and J dropped 7; count of bases not matched to a gene: 14. The CDR3 nucleotides read TGTGCCAGCAGCCGTAGAGCGGGGCGGAGCGGAAATGAGCAGTTCTTC. Amino acids: CASSRRAGRSGNEQFF. The entire variable domain, with the rest obtained from reference TRBV7-3 and TRBJ2-1, is as follows: GAGVSQTPSNKVTEKGKYVELRCDPISGHTALYWYRQSLGQGPEFLIYFQGTGAADDSGLPNDRFFAVRPEGSVSTLKIQRTERGDSAVYLCASSRRAGRSGNEQFFGPGTRLTVL.

The V gene is TRBV6-6, the J gene TRBJ1-2; TRBD1 agrees at 7 bases. The CDR3 is made up of 16 amino acids. V was pared by 2 bases and J by 0 bases, with 6 bases of the junction left unmatched. Looked up from germline, CDR1 is MNHNY and CDR2 is SVGAGI (reference sequence). In DNA, the CDR3 is TGTGCCAGCAGTTACACCGACAGGGCCGCTAACTATGGCTACACCTTC. Translation: CASSYTDRAANYGYTF.

The V call is TRBV7-2, the J call TRBJ1-5; D gene unclear. The germline V gene has CDR1 SGHTA and CDR2 FQGNSA. There are 14 residues in the CDR3. V gave up 2 bases and J gave up 6 bases, with 11 bases separating them. CDR3 in amino acids: CASSLPGSGQPQHF. The DNA for the CDR3 is TGTGCCAGCAGCTTACCCGGGAGTGGTCAGCCCCAGCATTTT.

V and J are TRBV7-3 and TRBJ1-1, with 8 bases identical to TRBD1. The germline CDR1 and CDR2 sequences are SGHTA and FQGTGA. Trimming cost V 6 bases and J 5 bases; bases outside gene matches: 8. This CDR3 has 14 amino acids. The CDR3 sequence is CASRDRTGRTEAFF. The CDR3 DNA is TGTGCCAGCAGAGACAGGACAGGGCGGACTGAAGCTTTCTTT.

This clone was observed a single time. J is TRBJ1-5 and V is TRBV18; 7 nucleotides match TRBD1. V was clipped by 3 bases and J by 0 bases; unmatched bases: 5. The CDR3 runs 16 residues. Germline CDR1 reads KGHSH; CDR2 reads LQKENI. The CDR3 loop reads CASSPGTANSNQPQHF. The CDR3 bases are TGTGCCAGCTCACCGGGGACAGCTAATAGCAATCAGCCCCAGCATTTT.

This rearrangement joins TRBV5-4 to TRBJ1-3; TRBD1 agrees at 8 bases. CDR1 and CDR2 from the germline V gene are SGHNT and YYREEE (reference sequence). Germline trimming cut 4 bases from V and 3 bases from J; bases unmatched to any gene: 6. CDR3 length: 15 amino acids. CDR3 sequence reads: CASSPQGADGNTIYF. The CDR3 nucleotides read TGTGCCAGCAGCCCGCAGGGGGCTGATGGAAACACCATATATTTT. The full variable domain, with the rest looked up from reference TRBV5-4 and TRBJ1-3, is ETGVTQSPTHLIKTRGQQVTLRCSSQSGHNTVSWYQQALGQGPQFIFQYYREEENGRGNFPPRFSGLQFPNYSSELNVNALELDDSALYLCASSPQGADGNTIYFGEGSWLTVV.

This chain connects TRBV5-1 to TRBJ1-5, with D maybe TRBD1 (5 bases). Germline-derived CDR1 and CDR2 are SGHRS and YFSETQ. The CDR3 loop spans 16 amino acids. Trimming shortened V by 0 bases and J by 6 bases, and 16 bases separated the two germline ends. CDR3 sequence: CASSLGDGRGGQPQHF. In DNA form, the CDR3 reads TGCGCCAGCAGCTTGGGGGACGGTCGAGGTGGTCAGCCCCAGCATTTT.

The chain combines TRBV6-2 or TRBV6-3 with TRBJ2-1, with 10 positions matching TRBD2. This CDR3 contains 15 residues. Unmatched junction bases numbered 8, after V lost 5 bases and J lost 7 bases. Per the germline V gene, CDR1 is MNHEY and CDR2 is SVGEGT. For the CDR3, the DNA is TGTGCCAGCAGTCCAGAGCGGGGGGGCTTGAATGAGCAGTTCTTC. It yields the protein CASSPERGGLNEQFF.

The chain uses TRBV4-2 and TRBJ1-5; D is ambiguous. The CDR3 is 15 residues long. V was pared by 1 base and J by 1 base, with 8 bases between. Germline lookup yields CDR1 LGHNA and CDR2 YNFKEQ. CDR3 coding DNA: TGTGCCAGCAGCCAAGGACTCGGGAGCAATCAGCCCCAGCATTTT. As protein: CASSQGLGSNQPQHF.

This clone has a single count. Other DNA sequences in the sample encode the same CDR3. This sequence joins TRBV7-9 and TRBJ1-1, with a weak D call TRBD1 (5 bases). The CDR3 contains 13 residues. Trimming removed 5 bases from V and 1 base from J, with 8 bases in between. Germline loops: CDR1 SEHNR, CDR2 FQNEAQ (reference sequence). CDR3 region: CASSPQGNTEAFF. In nucleotides, the CDR3 is TGTGCCAGCAGCCCCCAGGGGAACACTGAAGCTTTCTTT.

The table lists this clone with a few counts. V is TRBV29-1 and J is TRBJ1-5; 8 bases align to TRBD1. The V gene's germline CDR1 is SQVTM and CDR2 ANQGSEA. Germline trimming cut 6 bases from V and 7 bases from J; bases unmatched to any gene: 8. The CDR3 spans 13 residues. CDR3 sequence reads: CSVRTGRGQPQHF. DNA for the CDR3: TGCAGCGTGAGGACAGGGAGGGGCCAGCCCCAGCATTTT.

This chain uses TRBV6-5 with TRBJ1-2, with D possibly TRBD1 on 6 matching bases. Looked up from germline, CDR1 is MNHEY and CDR2 is SVGAGI. The CDR3 covers 15 residues. The ends were cut back, 0 bases at V and 2 bases at J, with 10 bases in the middle. The CDR3 sequence is CASSYSMGQNYGYTF. The CDR3 DNA reads as TGTGCCAGCAGTTACTCGATGGGACAAAACTATGGCTACACCTTC.

V and J are TRBV9 and TRBJ1-6, with 8 bases matching TRBD1. Trimming took 4 bases from V and 3 from J; bases not matched to a gene: 6. CDR1 and CDR2 from the germline V gene are SGDLS and YYNGEE. This CDR3 comprises 16 residues. CDR3 coding DNA: TGTGCCAGCAGCTCGCAGGACAGGGTCTATAATTCACCCCTCCACTTT. Protein sequence: CASSSQDRVYNSPLHF.

The J gene is TRBJ2-5, the V gene TRBV5-1; 11 nucleotides line up with TRBD1. V trimming: 4 bases; J trimming: 0 bases; junction bases outside the gene matches: 8. CDR1 and CDR2 (germline): SGHRS, YFSETQ. The CDR3 extends over 17 amino acids. The CDR3 region is CASSPGTGGGYQETQYF. The CDR3 DNA is TGCGCCAGCAGCCCCGGGACAGGGGGGGGATACCAAGAGACCCAGTACTTC.

The chain employs TRBV27 and TRBJ1-1, with 10 positions matching TRBD1. The length of the CDR3 is 13 residues. V gave up 5 bases and J gave up 6 bases; unmatched junction bases: 3. CDR1 and CDR2 (germline): MNHEY, SMNVEV (reference sequence). The CDR3 is CASSRQGAPEAFF. In nucleotides, the CDR3 is TGTGCCAGCAGTCGACAGGGGGCGCCTGAAGCTTTCTTT.

This chain uses TRBV6-5 with TRBJ2-2; unclear D gene. Per the germline V gene, CDR1 is MNHEY and CDR2 is SVGAGI. Trimming cost V 6 bases and J 9 bases, with 20 bases left between them. The CDR3 extends over 15 amino acids. CDR3 sequence: CASSPNIVAIRELFF. CDR3 coding DNA: TGTGCCAGCAGCCCGAACATAGTCGCAATCAGGGAGCTGTTTTTT.

This chain joins TRBV7-9 and TRBJ1-1, with TRBD1 as a possible D gene (5 bases). The CDR3 loop spans 14 amino acids. From germline, CDR1 is SEHNR and CDR2 FQNEAQ (reference sequence). The V and J ends lost 5 bases and 4 bases respectively, with 14 bases between them. The CDR3 sequence is CASSAQGVVTEAFF. As DNA, the CDR3 is TGTGCCAGCAGCGCGCAGGGTGTGGTCACTGAAGCTTTCTTT.

The chain links TRBV9 to TRBJ1-2; D is uncertain. The CDR3 length is 16 residues. Germline V gene lookup returns CDR1 SGDLS and CDR2 YYNGEE. V gave up 4 bases and J gave up 0 bases, with 16 bases separating them. The CDR3 DNA sequence: TGTGCCAGCAGCCCCAACTTCCCAGGAGCTAACTATGGCTACACCTTC. Translated: CASSPNFPGANYGYTF.